This T cell receptor beta chain came from a study of cytomegalovirus exposure and HLA in healthy donors. Study-wide results and caveats: Earlier analysis found most TCR beta V segments productive about 90% or about 30% of the time. Sequence variants that were highly shared formed a cluster that was likely a sequencing artifact. Prediction of most subjects' HLA-A and HLA-B alleles by TCR beta sequences was reportedly accurate. As a later analysis revealed, the rate of TCR association differed by HLA locus, with DRB1 most and HLA-C fewest.

CDR1 is MGHRA and CDR2 is YSYEKL in the germline V gene. The CDR3 loop spans 14 amino acids. Unmatched junction bases numbered 2, after V lost 3 bases and J lost 7 bases. In the PCR, 60 Vbeta and 13 Jbeta primers were used. TCRdb's table, derived via immunoSEQ multiplex PCR, lists solely in-frame clones and lacks some. The sample lists 72,000 or so clones; around 82% were seen once. For this clone: The target antigen is unknown.

The chain links TRBV4-1 to TRBJ2-1; 11 bases align to TRBD2. Input material: PBMCs. This sequence originates from a man between 18 and 35 years old in good health and CMV-seropositive. CDR3 amino acids: CASSQTSGKNEQFF. The CDR3 DNA sequence: TGCGCCAGCAGCCAGACTAGCGGGAAAAATGAGCAGTTCTTC.